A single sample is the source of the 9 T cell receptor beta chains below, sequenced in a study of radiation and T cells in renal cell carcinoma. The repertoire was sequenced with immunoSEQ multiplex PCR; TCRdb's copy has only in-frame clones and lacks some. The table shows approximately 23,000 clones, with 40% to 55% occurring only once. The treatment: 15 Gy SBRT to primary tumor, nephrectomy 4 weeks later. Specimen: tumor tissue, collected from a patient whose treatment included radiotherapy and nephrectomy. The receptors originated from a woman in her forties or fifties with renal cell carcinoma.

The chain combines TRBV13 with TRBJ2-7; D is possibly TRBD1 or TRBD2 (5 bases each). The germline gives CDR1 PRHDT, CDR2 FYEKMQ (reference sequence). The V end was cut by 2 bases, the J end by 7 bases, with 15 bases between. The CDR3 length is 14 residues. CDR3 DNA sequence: TGTGCCAGCAGCTTACGTTCAGGGACGGGTGAGCAGTACTTC. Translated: CASSLRSGTGEQYF.

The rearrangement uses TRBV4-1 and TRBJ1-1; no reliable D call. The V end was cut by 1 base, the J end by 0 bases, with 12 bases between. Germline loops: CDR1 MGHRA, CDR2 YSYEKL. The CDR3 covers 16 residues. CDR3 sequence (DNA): TGCGCCAGCAGCCAAGGAGGTTTCGGTATGAACACTGAAGCTTTCTTT. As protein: CASSQGGFGMNTEAFF.

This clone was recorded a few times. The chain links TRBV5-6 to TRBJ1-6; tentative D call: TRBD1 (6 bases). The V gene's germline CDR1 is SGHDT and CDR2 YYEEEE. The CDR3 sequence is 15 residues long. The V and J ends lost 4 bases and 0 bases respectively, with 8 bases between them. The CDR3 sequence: CASSKDSSYNSPLHF. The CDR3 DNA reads TGTGCCAGCAGCAAGGACAGCTCCTATAATTCACCCCTCCACTTT.

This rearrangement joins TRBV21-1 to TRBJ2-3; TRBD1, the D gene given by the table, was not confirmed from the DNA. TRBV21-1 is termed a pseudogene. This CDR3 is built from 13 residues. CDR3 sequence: CATSDRAVDTQYF. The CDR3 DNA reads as TGTGCCACGTCGGACAGGGCGGTAGATACGCAGTATTTT.

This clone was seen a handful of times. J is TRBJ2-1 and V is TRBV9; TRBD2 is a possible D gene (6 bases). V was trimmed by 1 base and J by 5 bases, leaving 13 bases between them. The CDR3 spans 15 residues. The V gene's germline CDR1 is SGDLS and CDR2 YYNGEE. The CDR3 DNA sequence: TGTGCCAGCAGCGTACGGGACTTTAATAACAATGAGCAGTTCTTC. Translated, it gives CASSVRDFNNNEQFF.

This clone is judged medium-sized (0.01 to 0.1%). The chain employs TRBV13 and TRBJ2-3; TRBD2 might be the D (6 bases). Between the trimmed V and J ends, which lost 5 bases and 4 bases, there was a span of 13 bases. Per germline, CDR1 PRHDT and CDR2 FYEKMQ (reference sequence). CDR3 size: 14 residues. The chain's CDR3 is CASSHRRDPDTQYF. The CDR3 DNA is TGTGCCAGCAGCCACCGGAGGGACCCAGATACGCAGTATTTT.

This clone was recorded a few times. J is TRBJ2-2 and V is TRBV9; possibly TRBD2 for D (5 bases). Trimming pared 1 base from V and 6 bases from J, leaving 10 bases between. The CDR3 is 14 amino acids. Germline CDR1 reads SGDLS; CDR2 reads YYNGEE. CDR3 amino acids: CASSVQSGSGELFF. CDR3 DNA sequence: TGTGCCAGCAGCGTACAATCGGGGTCCGGGGAGCTGTTTTTT. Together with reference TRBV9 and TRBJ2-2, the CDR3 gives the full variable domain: DSGVTQTPKHLITATGQRVTLRCSPRSGDLSVYWYQQSLDQGLQFLIQYYNGEERAKGNILERFSAQQFPDLHSELNLSSLELGDSALYFCASSVQSGSGELFFGEGSRLTVL.

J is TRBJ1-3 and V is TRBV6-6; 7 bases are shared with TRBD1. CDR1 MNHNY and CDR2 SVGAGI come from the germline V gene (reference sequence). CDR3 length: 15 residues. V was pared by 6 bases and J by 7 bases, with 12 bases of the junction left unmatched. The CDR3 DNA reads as TGTGCCAGCAGAGGGACAGTCAGATCATCGAACACCATATATTTT. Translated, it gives CASRGTVRSSNTIYF.

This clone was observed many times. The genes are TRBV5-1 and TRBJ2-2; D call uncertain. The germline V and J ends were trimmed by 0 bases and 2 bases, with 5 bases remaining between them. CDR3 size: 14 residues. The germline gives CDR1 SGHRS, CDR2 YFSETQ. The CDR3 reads CASSLVRNTGELFF. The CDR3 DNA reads TGCGCCAGCAGCTTGGTCAGAAACACCGGGGAGCTGTTTTTT. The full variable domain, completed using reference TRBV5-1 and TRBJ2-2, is KAGVTQTPRYLIKTRGQQVTLSCSPISGHRSVSWYQQTPGQGLQFLFEYFSETQRNKGNFPGRFSGRQFSNSRSEMNVSTLELGDSALYLCASSLVRNTGELFFGEGSRLTVL.